The 25 T cell receptor beta chains given below trace back to one sample, sequenced in a study of shared clonotypes between healthy human individuals. Assay used: immunoSEQ multiplex PCR; TCRdb lists only in-frame clones, some missing. The sample holds about 1.5 million clones, approximately 96% seen once. Sequences were obtained from naive CD4+ T cells sorted from blood. Regarding subset: CD45RA+ positively selected. The origin of the receptors is a man aged 25-45 years in good health.

This clone was counted once. The rearrangement uses TRBV7-2 and TRBJ2-7; D remains ambiguous. V gave up 2 bases and J gave up 3 bases, with 14 bases separating them. CDR3 length: 15 residues. The V gene's germline CDR1 is SGHTA and CDR2 FQGNSA. CDR3 nucleotide sequence: TGTGCCAGCAGCTTATTTCCAGGCAGTTACTACGAGCAGTACTTC. Translated, it gives CASSLFPGSYYEQYF.

This clone was detected only once. A read error may produce the germline difference seen at one junction end. This chain links TRBV9 with TRBJ1-4; TRBD1 agrees at 7 bases. The CDR3 covers 17 residues. Germline V CDR1 and CDR2: SGDLS, YYNGEE. The CDR3 is CASGVDPQGGTREKLFF. The CDR3, as DNA: TGTGCCAGCGGCGTAGACCCGCAGGGGGGAACAAGAGAAAAACTGTTTTTT.

The gene calls are TRBV28 and TRBJ1-3; 7 bases agree with TRBD1. CDR1 and CDR2 from the germline V gene are MDHEN and SYDVKM. The CDR3 has 17 residues. Trimming took 8 bases from V and 2 from J; bases not matched to a gene: 15. The DNA for the CDR3 is TGTGCCAGCTCAGATACTCCGGGACAGTCCGCTGGAAACACCATATATTTT. Translating gives CASSDTPGQSAGNTIYF.

The chain has TRBV5-4 and TRBJ1-4; D ambiguous. The CDR3 extends over 15 amino acids. V was shortened by 3 bases and J by 1 base, with 10 bases between the two germline ends. The germline CDR1 and CDR2 sequences are SGHNT and YYREEE (reference sequence). The CDR3 DNA reads TGTGCCAGCAGCTCTTCAATAGGAACTAATGAAAAACTGTTTTTT. This codes for CASSSSIGTNEKLFF.

V gene TRBV9 combines with J gene TRBJ2-7, with 9 bases fitting TRBD1. V shed 1 base and J 4 bases; nucleotides not matched to a gene: 9. CDR3 length: 16 residues. Germline assignment: CDR1 SGDLS and CDR2 YYNGEE. CDR3 in amino acids: CASSVSGTGRTYEQYF. CDR3 nucleotide sequence: TGTGCCAGCAGCGTATCCGGGACAGGGCGTACTTACGAGCAGTACTTC.

The chain is built from TRBV6-5 and TRBJ2-1; no reliable D call. The CDR3 sequence is 15 residues long. CDR1 and CDR2 (germline): MNHEY, SVGAGI. Trimming cost V 2 bases and J 5 bases, with 13 bases left between them. The CDR3 DNA reads as TGTGCCAGCAGTTACGGGCCCCGAACCCACAATGAGCAGTTCTTC. Protein product: CASSYGPRTHNEQFF.

As concerns this clone: Lacking the conserved final phenylalanine or tryptophan, this CDR3 likely reflects a read error. The DNA is left out, because the CDR3 cannot be placed on it with certainty; the CDR3 is given as TCRdb lists it. This chain connects TRBV4-2 to TRBJ1-1; the table's D call TRBD1 went unverified against the DNA. CDR1 and CDR2 (germline): LGHNA, YNFKEQ. The CDR3 adds up to 12 amino acids, both ends counted. CDR3 loop: CASSDRDRAPNY.

The chain combines TRBV29-1 with TRBJ2-7; D is unclear. CDR1 is SQVTM and CDR2 is ANQGSEA in the germline V gene. CDR3 length: 14 residues. V was shortened by 5 bases and J by 0 bases, with 14 bases between the two germline ends. The CDR3 is CSVRSRKSSYEQYF. The CDR3 DNA reads as TGCAGCGTTCGGTCGAGAAAGAGCTCCTACGAGCAGTACTTC.

This clone appeared once. Additional DNA sequences in this sample encode the identical CDR3. The rearrangement uses TRBV18 and TRBJ2-3; 9 bases fit TRBD2. The length of the CDR3 is 16 residues. Germline V gene data show CDR1 as KGHSH and CDR2 as LQKENI. The ends lost 3 bases at V and 0 bases at J; junction bases unmatched: 4. The CDR3 DNA sequence: TGTGCCAGCTCACCGCGAACTAGCGGGAGCACAGATACGCAGTATTTT. It codes for CASSPRTSGSTDTQYF.

This rearrangement joins TRBV27 to TRBJ1-2; 8 nucleotides line up with TRBD1. Germline V gives CDR1 MNHEY, CDR2 SMNVEV (reference sequence). There are 17 residues in the CDR3. Trimming took 4 bases from V and 8 from J; bases not matched to a gene: 18. The DNA of the CDR3 is TGTGCCAGCAGTTCTTATCTCCCCGGACAGGGTTCACGAGGCTACACCTTC. Translated, it gives CASSSYLPGQGSRGYTF.

CDR3 nucleotides: TGTGCCAGCAAGCTAGCCAATGAGCAGTTCTTC. It translates to CASKLANEQFF. The rearrangement joins TRBV25-1 to TRBJ2-1; D is perhaps TRBD2 (5 bases). Trimming left V 7 bases short and J 6 bases short, with 7 bases between. The germline CDR1 and CDR2 sequences are MGHDK and SYGVNS. The length of the CDR3 is 11 residues.

This clone was detected only once. The rearrangement joins TRBV28 to TRBJ1-1; D perhaps matches TRBD1 (5 bases). The CDR3 is 16 residues long. CDR1 MDHEN and CDR2 SYDVKM come from the germline V gene. Trimming removed 6 bases at V and 1 base at J, with 18 bases between. The CDR3 sequence: CASRVPPGSGNTEAFF. The DNA of the CDR3 is TGTGCCAGCAGGGTACCACCAGGGTCGGGGAACACTGAAGCTTTCTTT.

This chain uses TRBV5-1 with TRBJ2-2; 8 nucleotides align to TRBD1. The CDR3 spans 14 residues. Germline V gene sequence: CDR1 SGHRS, CDR2 YFSETQ. V shed 3 bases and J 4 bases; nucleotides not matched to a gene: 2. CDR3 sequence (DNA): TGCGCCAGCAGCTGGGACAGGAGCACCGGGGAGCTGTTTTTT. The encoded protein is CASSWDRSTGELFF.

The chain employs TRBV2 and TRBJ2-3; no clear D gene. Germline CDR1 SNHLY, CDR2 FYNNEI. This CDR3 region has 12 residues. V shed 7 bases and J shed 1 base, with 6 bases lying between them. The CDR3 coding sequence is TGTGCCAGCATCCCGGGCACAGATACGCAGTATTTT. This gives the protein CASIPGTDTQYF.

This sequence joins TRBV7-9 and TRBJ2-1; no clear D. Germline V gives CDR1 SEHNR, CDR2 FQNEAQ (reference sequence). V shed 2 bases and J shed 5 bases, with 7 bases lying between them. CDR3 size: 13 residues. Written as DNA, the CDR3 is TGTGCCAGCAGCTTATGGAACAACAATGAGCAGTTCTTC. As protein: CASSLWNNNEQFF.

The V call is TRBV7-2, the J call TRBJ2-1, with a possible D match to TRBD1 (6 bases). The CDR3 runs 15 residues. V dropped 5 bases and J dropped 6 bases, with 17 bases sitting between them. Germline V gene lookup returns CDR1 SGHTA and CDR2 FQGNSA. The chain's CDR3 is CASSKTGTRGNEQFF. The DNA of the CDR3 is TGTGCCAGCAGCAAGACCGGGACACGCGGCAATGAGCAGTTCTTC.

V gene TRBV27 combines with J gene TRBJ2-7; TRBD2 matches 10 bases. Looked up from germline, CDR1 is MNHEY and CDR2 is SMNVEV (reference sequence). Germline trimming cut 1 base from V and 6 bases from J; bases unmatched to any gene: 6. The CDR3 is 15 residues long. CDR3 in amino acids: CASSLYLAGVSEQYF. In nucleotides, the CDR3 is TGTGCCAGCAGTTTATACCTAGCGGGAGTGAGCGAGCAGTACTTC.

J is TRBJ2-2 and V is TRBV5-4; TRBD2 matches at 9 bases. Germline trimming cut 4 bases from V and 4 bases from J; bases unmatched to any gene: 8. The CDR3 runs to 16 residues. Germline CDR1 reads SGHNT; CDR2 reads YYREEE (reference sequence). CDR3 loop: CASSQGLARGTGELFF. In nucleotides, the CDR3 is TGTGCCAGCAGCCAAGGACTAGCGCGAGGCACCGGGGAGCTGTTTTTT. Drawing the rest from reference TRBV5-4 and TRBJ2-2, the complete variable domain is ETGVTQSPTHLIKTRGQQVTLRCSSQSGHNTVSWYQQALGQGPQFIFQYYREEENGRGNFPPRFSGLQFPNYSSELNVNALELDDSALYLCASSQGLARGTGELFFGEGSRLTVL.

This chain joins TRBV5-4 and TRBJ2-5; 10 positions match TRBD2. CDR1 is SGHNT, CDR2 YYREEE, per germline (reference sequence). The junction had 3 bases not matched to a gene; V was cut back by 4 bases and J by 3 bases. This CDR3 is 14 amino acids long. CDR3 amino acids: CASSGGLAEETQYF. DNA of the CDR3: TGTGCCAGCAGCGGAGGACTAGCGGAAGAGACCCAGTACTTC. Full variable domain (remainder filled in from reference TRBV5-4 and TRBJ2-5): ETGVTQSPTHLIKTRGQQVTLRCSSQSGHNTVSWYQQALGQGPQFIFQYYREEENGRGNFPPRFSGLQFPNYSSELNVNALELDDSALYLCASSGGLAEETQYFGPGTRLLVL.

The chain has TRBV7-2 and TRBJ2-7; 10 bases align to TRBD2. V shed 1 base, J shed 2 bases, and the junction held 5 bases outside the gene matches. The germline V gene has CDR1 SGHTA and CDR2 FQGNSA. The CDR3 is 16 amino acids. CDR3 coding DNA: TGTGCCAGCAGCTTAGTTCCAGCGGGAGGGACCTACGAGCAGTACTTC. Protein: CASSLVPAGGTYEQYF.

The chain links TRBV28 to TRBJ1-5; D gene unclear. The CDR3 length is 14 residues. Germline CDR1 is MDHEN and CDR2 is SYDVKM. V lost 3 bases and J lost 4, with 10 bases in between. This chain's CDR3 is CASSFFRANQPQHF. Written as DNA, the CDR3 is TGTGCCAGCAGTTTTTTTAGGGCAAATCAGCCCCAGCATTTT.

The J gene is TRBJ2-3, the V gene TRBV5-1; no clear D. Trimming took 3 bases from V and 0 from J, leaving 8 bases between them. The CDR3 extends over 14 amino acids. Per the germline V gene, CDR1 is SGHRS and CDR2 is YFSETQ. The CDR3 nucleotides are TGCGCCAGCAGCTCGGACGGGAGCACAGATACGCAGTATTTT. Residues: CASSSDGSTDTQYF.

This chain links TRBV28 with TRBJ2-7, with 7 bases fitting TRBD1. The CDR3 covers 14 residues. Germline V gene sequence: CDR1 MDHEN, CDR2 SYDVKM. The ends lost 2 bases at V and 5 bases at J; junction bases unmatched: 6. The CDR3 sequence is CASSLTGERNEQYF. DNA for the CDR3: TGTGCCAGCAGTTTAACAGGGGAGCGAAACGAGCAGTACTTC.

The rearrangement uses TRBV9 and TRBJ2-1; D is uncertain. V lost 1 base, J lost 2 bases, and 7 bases lay in between. This CDR3 comprises 14 residues. Germline loops: CDR1 SGDLS, CDR2 YYNGEE. For the CDR3, the DNA is TGTGCCAGCAGCGTATCGTCGGCCTACAATGAGCAGTTCTTC. Its protein product is CASSVSSAYNEQFF.

V usage is TRBV6-5 and J usage is TRBJ2-7, with D maybe TRBD1 (5 bases). The CDR3 has 14 residues. Trimming removed 7 bases from V and 3 bases from J, with 16 bases in between. The germline CDR1 and CDR2 sequences are MNHEY and SVGAGI. CDR3 in amino acids: CASNVAGINYEQYF. DNA of the CDR3: TGTGCCAGCAATGTGGCAGGGATTAACTACGAGCAGTACTTC.